The T cell receptor (beta chain) under discussion was sequenced for a study of T cells in Graves' hyperthyroidism and ophthalmopathy. Study information: Peripheral blood was drawn at first diagnosis, prior to all treatment.

This clonotype was picked up many times. What was amplified from RNA transcripts were TCR beta CDR3 regions. The HTBI primer set drove a first-round RT-PCR of the TCR CDR3. TCRdb re-analysed the multiplex PCR reads in MiXCR, keeping a single row per CDR3 protein. The sample gives hundreds of thousands of distinct CDR3 sequences, over 12% of which show up once; about 13% is in the top ten. The CDR3 sequence is 13 residues long. Germline V lookup: CDR1 MNHEY, CDR2 SMNVEV (reference sequence). V lost 3 bases and J lost 4, with 7 bases in between. This receptor was taken from a man younger than 35 with Graves' ophthalmopathy. The sample taken for sequencing was blood. V gene TRBV27 combines with J gene TRBJ2-1; D is perhaps TRBD2 (6 bases). The CDR3 reads CASSFGRYNEQFF. In DNA, the CDR3 is TGTGCCAGCAGTTTTGGGAGGTACAATGAGCAGTTCTTC.